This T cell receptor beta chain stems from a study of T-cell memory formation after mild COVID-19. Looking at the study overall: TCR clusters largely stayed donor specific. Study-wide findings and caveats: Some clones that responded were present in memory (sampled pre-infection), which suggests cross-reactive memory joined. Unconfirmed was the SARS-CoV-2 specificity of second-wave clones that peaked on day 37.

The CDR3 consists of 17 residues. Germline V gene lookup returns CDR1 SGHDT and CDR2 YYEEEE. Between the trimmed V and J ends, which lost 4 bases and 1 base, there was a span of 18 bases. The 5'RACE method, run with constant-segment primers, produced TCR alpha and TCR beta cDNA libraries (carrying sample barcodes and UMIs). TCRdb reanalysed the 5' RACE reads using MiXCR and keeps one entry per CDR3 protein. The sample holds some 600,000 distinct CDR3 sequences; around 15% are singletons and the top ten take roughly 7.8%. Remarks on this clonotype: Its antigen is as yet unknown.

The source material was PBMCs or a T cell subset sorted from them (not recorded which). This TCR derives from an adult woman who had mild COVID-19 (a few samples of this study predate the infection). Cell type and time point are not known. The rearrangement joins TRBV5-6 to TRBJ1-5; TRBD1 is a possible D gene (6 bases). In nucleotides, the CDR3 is TGTGCCAGCAGCGGGGGGGGACACGGCCTAAGCAATCAGCCCCAGCATTTT. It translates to CASSGGGHGLSNQPQHF.